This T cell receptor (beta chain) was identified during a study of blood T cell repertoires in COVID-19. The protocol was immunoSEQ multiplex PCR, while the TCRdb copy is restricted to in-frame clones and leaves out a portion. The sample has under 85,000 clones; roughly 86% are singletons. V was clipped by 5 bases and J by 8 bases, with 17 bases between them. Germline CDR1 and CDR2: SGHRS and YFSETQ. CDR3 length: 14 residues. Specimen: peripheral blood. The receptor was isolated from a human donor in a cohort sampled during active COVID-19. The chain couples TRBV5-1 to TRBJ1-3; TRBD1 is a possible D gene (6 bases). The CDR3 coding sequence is TGCGCCAGCAGGGACACAGGGAAGTCAGACACCATATATTTT. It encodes CASRDTGKSDTIYF.